A single sample gave rise to the 21 T cell receptor beta chains below, sequenced in a study of cytomegalovirus exposure and HLA in healthy donors. The study ran its PCR with 60 Vbeta and 13 Jbeta primers. Generated by immunoSEQ multiplex PCR, the TCRdb table keeps only in-frame clones and is missing some. The table records under 200,000 clones, over 75% of them present only once. The sequenced sample was PBMCs. Every receptor here comes from a human donor in good health.

V and J are TRBV2 and TRBJ2-1; 7 nucleotides match TRBD1. V was pared by 4 bases and J by 9 bases, with 9 bases of the junction left unmatched. Germline CDR1 SNHLY, CDR2 FYNNEI. The CDR3 totals 14 residues. In DNA form, the CDR3 reads TGTGCCAGCAGTGCGAATAGACAGGGCGGTGAGCAGTTCTTC. This codes for CASSANRQGGEQFF.

The chain links TRBV6-5 to TRBJ1-2; no definite D call. CDR1 is MNHEY and CDR2 is SVGAGI in the germline V gene. This CDR3 contains 13 residues. V shed 0 bases and J shed 7 bases, with 9 bases lying between them. The CDR3 region has the DNA TGTGCCAGCAGTTACTCCTTTGAGGGTGGCTACACCTTC. Translation gives CASSYSFEGGYTF.

This sequence joins TRBV7-6 and TRBJ2-5; D perhaps matches TRBD1 (6 bases). This CDR3 has 14 residues. Germline V lookup: CDR1 SGHVS, CDR2 FNYEAQ. The germline V and J ends were trimmed by 5 bases and 5 bases, with 15 bases remaining between them. The CDR3 here is CASSKGQGWETQYF. CDR3 nucleotides: TGTGCCAGCAGCAAGGGTCAGGGGTGGGAGACCCAGTACTTC.

This chain links TRBV5-1 with TRBJ2-5; 8 nucleotides align to TRBD2. Germline CDR1 SGHRS, CDR2 YFSETQ. The trim removed 2 bases at V and 5 bases at J, leaving 11 bases unmatched. The CDR3 is made up of 16 amino acids. CDR3 sequence (DNA): TGCGCCAGCAGCTTTCGGCGGGGGGCTGTGGGGGAGACCCAGTACTTC. It yields the protein CASSFRRGAVGETQYF.

This rearrangement joins TRBV10-3 to TRBJ2-2, with 7 bases identical to TRBD1. The germline V gene has CDR1 ENHRY and CDR2 SYGVKD. CDR3 length: 14 amino acids. Trimming removed 4 bases from V and 3 bases from J; junction bases left unmatched: 2. The CDR3: CAISATGYTGELFF. The CDR3 region has the DNA TGTGCCATCAGTGCGACAGGGTACACCGGGGAGCTGTTTTTT.

The V call is TRBV20-1, the J call TRBJ2-5; no clear D. Trimming pared 3 bases from V and 4 bases from J, leaving 6 bases between. This CDR3 has 11 residues. Per germline, CDR1 DFQATT and CDR2 SNEGSKA (reference sequence). CDR3 sequence reads: CSASFRETQYF. The CDR3 nucleotides read TGCAGTGCTAGTTTTCGAGAGACCCAGTACTTC.

The rearrangement links TRBV19 to TRBJ1-1; weak D call: TRBD1 (5 bases). This CDR3 is built from 14 residues. Germline V gene sequence: CDR1 LNHDA, CDR2 SQIVND (reference sequence). Trimming stripped 1 base from V and 7 bases from J, with 13 bases between. CDR3 amino acids: CASSIGVWGDEAFF. CDR3 coding DNA: TGTGCCAGTAGTATAGGGGTGTGGGGGGATGAAGCTTTCTTT. Full variable domain (rest looked up from reference TRBV19 and TRBJ1-1): DGGITQSPKYLFRKEGQNVTLSCEQNLNHDAMYWYRQDPGQGLRLIYYSQIVNDFQKGDIAEGYSVSREKKESFPLTVTSAQKNPTAFYLCASSIGVWGDEAFFGQGTRLTVV.

The genes are TRBV7-2 and TRBJ1-2; D is undetermined. The ends were cut back, 0 bases at V and 5 bases at J, with 10 bases in the middle. Germline loops: CDR1 SGHTA, CDR2 FQGNSA. The CDR3 totals 14 residues. The CDR3 DNA sequence: TGTGCCAGCAGCTTAGCGCGGGCAGATTATGGCTACACCTTC. Amino acids: CASSLARADYGYTF.

The chain couples TRBV14 to TRBJ2-7, with D perhaps matching TRBD2 (5 bases). Per the germline V gene, CDR1 is SGHDN and CDR2 is FVKESK. The V gene lost 3 bases and the J gene lost 4 bases, with 7 bases spanning the gap. CDR3 length equals 12 residues. Here the CDR3 reads CASSHGGYEQYF. The CDR3, as DNA: TGTGCCAGCAGCCATGGAGGATACGAGCAGTACTTC.

The rearrangement links TRBV10-3 to TRBJ2-3, with 8 bases lining up with TRBD2. J gave up 3 bases and V 11 bases, and 4 bases lay outside the gene matches. CDR1 is ENHRY and CDR2 is SYGVKD in the germline V gene. The CDR3 length is 12 residues. The CDR3 here is CASRGGTDTQYF. The CDR3 nucleotides are TGTGCCTCCCGGGGGGGAACAGATACGCAGTATTTT.

The chain is built from TRBV4-3 and TRBJ2-2, with TRBD2 identical over 10 bases. Germline V CDR1 and CDR2: LGHNA, YSLEER. CDR3 length: 17 amino acids. J gave up 6 bases and V 6 bases, and 13 bases lay outside the gene matches. The CDR3 region has the DNA TGCGCCAGCAGTCCCGGGAGAGCGGGGGGGGTCTCCGGGGAGCTGTTTTTT. Amino acid sequence: CASSPGRAGGVSGELFF.

This clone was observed a few times. The chain is built from TRBV5-1 and TRBJ2-1; 8 bases map to TRBD1. Germline V gene data show CDR1 as SGHRS and CDR2 as YFSETQ. Trimming removed 3 bases from V and 4 bases from J; junction bases left unmatched: 6. The CDR3 consists of 15 residues. CDR3 nucleotides: TGCGCCAGCAGCTCCGGGACAGGACCGTACAATGAGCAGTTCTTC. This sequence encodes CASSSGTGPYNEQFF.

In regard to this clone: One junction end disagrees with the germline gene, perhaps due to a read error. The chain combines TRBV6-5 with TRBJ1-3; the D gene is possibly TRBD1 (5 bases). The CDR3 is made up of 12 amino acids. Germline CDR1 MNHEY, CDR2 SVGAGI. The CDR3 sequence: CASRGGPEKVFF. The CDR3 DNA follows: TGTGCCAGCAGGGGGGGTCCGGAAAAAGTTTTTTTT.

This clone appeared once. The chain combines TRBV6-1 with TRBJ2-5; 9 positions match TRBD2. Per germline, CDR1 MNHNS and CDR2 SASEGT. This CDR3 has 14 amino acids. V shed 4 bases and J 5 bases; nucleotides not matched to a gene: 5. The CDR3 loop reads CASSVQRGAETQYF. As DNA, the CDR3 is TGTGCCAGCAGTGTACAGCGGGGGGCGGAGACCCAGTACTTC.

The V gene is TRBV6-1, the J gene TRBJ2-7, with TRBD2 identical over 11 bases. Germline V gives CDR1 MNHNS, CDR2 SASEGT. There are 15 residues in the CDR3. V was pared by 4 bases and J by 5 bases, with 7 bases of the junction left unmatched. CDR3 residues: CASSVIAGGPNEQYF. The CDR3 nucleotides read TGTGCCAGCAGTGTTATAGCGGGGGGGCCCAACGAGCAGTACTTC.

This chain connects TRBV9 to TRBJ2-7; weak D call: TRBD2 (7 bases). Per the germline V gene, CDR1 is SGDLS and CDR2 is YYNGEE. Between the trimmed V and J ends, which lost 2 bases and 1 base, there was a span of 13 bases. This CDR3 comprises 15 residues. This chain's CDR3 is CASSVGRGASYEQYF. CDR3 coding DNA: TGTGCCAGCAGCGTGGGACGGGGGGCTTCCTACGAGCAGTACTTC.

The chain has TRBV4-3 and TRBJ1-6, with a possible D match to TRBD1 (6 bases). CDR3 length: 20 residues. Trimming shortened V by 3 bases and J by 4 bases, and 25 bases separated the two germline ends. CDR1 and CDR2 (germline): LGHNA, YSLEER. The CDR3 region has the DNA TGCGCCAGCAGCCAGGCACAGGGCCTTACACCTATTTCTTATAATTCACCCCTCCACTTT. Encoded protein: CASSQAQGLTPISYNSPLHF.

CDR3 sequence reads: CASYRATGAGLDTQYF. The CDR3 nucleotides read TGTGCCAGCTACAGGGCGACAGGGGCAGGTTTAGATACGCAGTATTTT. The gene calls are TRBV5-6 and TRBJ2-3, with 8 bases lining up with TRBD1. Germline CDR1 and CDR2: SGHDT and YYEEEE. There are 16 residues in the CDR3. J gave up 5 bases and V 7 bases, and 15 bases lay outside the gene matches. The entire variable domain, with the rest obtained from reference TRBV5-6 and TRBJ2-3, is as follows: DAGVTQSPTHLIKTRGQQVTLRCSPKSGHDTVSWYQQALGQGPQFIFQYYEEEERQRGNFPDRFSGHQFPNYSSELNVNALLLGDSALYLCASYRATGAGLDTQYFGPGTRLTVL.

This clone has a single count. The chain employs TRBV5-1 and TRBJ2-7; D may be TRBD2 (6 bases). The CDR3 consists of 14 residues. Germline assignment: CDR1 SGHRS and CDR2 YFSETQ. Between the trimmed V and J ends, which lost 3 bases and 4 bases, there was a span of 14 bases. The CDR3 region is CASSSGQGGYEQYF. The CDR3 nucleotides are TGCGCCAGCAGCTCCGGGCAGGGAGGTTACGAGCAGTACTTC. The full variable domain, with the rest looked up from reference TRBV5-1 and TRBJ2-7, is KAGVTQTPRYLIKTRGQQVTLSCSPISGHRSVSWYQQTPGQGLQFLFEYFSETQRNKGNFPGRFSGRQFSNSRSEMNVSTLELGDSALYLCASSSGQGGYEQYFGPGTRLTVT.

The chain links TRBV6-5 to TRBJ1-2; no reliable D call. The CDR3 is made up of 13 amino acids. Germline loops: CDR1 MNHEY, CDR2 SVGAGI. Deletions cut 2 bases from V and 8 bases from J, with 12 bases between. The DNA for the CDR3 is TGTGCCAGCAGTTACAATTCCGGGAGGGGCTACACCTTC. Its protein is CASSYNSGRGYTF.

V and J are TRBV4-2 and TRBJ2-1; the D gene is possibly TRBD2 (6 bases). The CDR3 is made up of 15 amino acids. The V and J ends lost 0 bases and 6 bases respectively, with 12 bases between them. Germline-derived CDR1 and CDR2 are LGHNA and YNFKEQ. CDR3 residues: CASSQDLSGGNEQFF. In nucleotides, the CDR3 is TGTGCCAGCAGCCAAGATTTATCCGGGGGCAATGAGCAGTTCTTC.